This TCR beta chain came from a study of OX40 agonist ivuxolimab in advanced cancers. Study overall: With ivuxolimab, an agonistic anti-OX40 (CD134) antibody, patients were treated. Every 2 weeks, ivuxolimab was infused into the patients intravenously at between 0.01 and 10 mg/kg.

Sequencing was performed with immunoSEQ multiplex PCR; in TCRdb, only in-frame clones are kept and a portion is missing. The repertoire holds tens of thousands of clones, approximately 93% seen once, with about 2% in the top ten. Patients with autoimmune history or systemic immunosuppression were excluded. The CDR3 consists of 12 residues. Per germline, CDR1 GTSNPN and CDR2 SVGIG (reference sequence). Trimming cost V 3 bases and J 4 bases, with 8 bases left between them. The source was CD4+ or CD8+ T cells sorted from blood, collected in a trial of the OX40 agonist ivuxolimab. The receptor was isolated from an adult with an advanced solid tumor such as melanoma, head and neck, liver or kidney cancer. The chain recombines TRBV30 with TRBJ2-3; possible D gene TRBD2, 5 bases. CDR3 residues: CAWRASSDTQYF. CDR3 coding DNA: TGTGCCTGGAGGGCTAGCTCAGATACGCAGTATTTT. Combining the CDR3 with reference TRBV30 and TRBJ2-3 gives the whole variable domain SQTIHQWPATLVQPVGSPLSLECTVEGTSNPNLYWYRQAAGRGLQLLFYSVGIGQISSEVPQNLSASRPQDRQFILSSKKLLLSDSGFYLCAWRASSDTQYFGPGTRLTVL.